These T cell receptor beta chains were read from a single sample in a study of blood T cell repertoires in COVID-19. Produced via immunoSEQ multiplex PCR; TCRdb's table is partial and in-frame only. The table records approximately 200,000 clones, under 90% of them present only once. Sequenced material: peripheral blood. These TCRs come from a man between 50 and 59 years old with acute or convalescent COVID-19. The CDR3 runs from the conserved cysteine through the conserved F or W. D genes are given only for firm matches. Clone size is not always given. Where it is, it says once, few, many or a class for expanded clones.

size,V,D,J,CDR3,DNA
-,TRBV25-1,TRBD1,TRBJ2-5,CASSDRTGGETQYF,TGTGCCAGCAGTGACCGGACAGGGGGAGAGACCCAGTACTTC
-,TRBV9,TRBD2,TRBJ2-1,CASSVGLAGGPNEQFF,TGTGCCAGCAGCGTAGGACTAGCGGGGGGTCCCAATGAGCAGTTCTTC
-,TRBV12-3/TRBV12-4,-,TRBJ1-6,CASSLSTFLHF,TGTGCCAGCAGTTTGAGTACGTTCCTCCACTTT
-,TRBV19,-,TRBJ1-5,CASSRTEGQPQHF,TGTGCCAGTAGCCGGACAGAGGGGCAGCCCCAGCATTTT
-,TRBV6-5,-,TRBJ2-7,CASKSERGTYEQYF,TGTGCCAGCAAGAGTGAGAGGGGGACCTACGAGCAGTACTTC
-,TRBV18,TRBD1,TRBJ1-6,CASSLGTGGPREPLHF,TGTGCCAGCTCACTCGGGACAGGGGGCCCTCGAGAGCCCCTCCACTTT
-,TRBV6-5,-,TRBJ1-3,CASRPAGPGNTIYF,TGTGCCAGCAGACCTGCGGGGCCCGGAAACACCATATATTTT
-,TRBV3-1/TRBV3-2,TRBD1,TRBJ1-1,CASSLRGQGANTEAFF,TGTGCCAGCAGCTTGCGCGGACAGGGGGCTAACACTGAAGCTTTCTTT
once,TRBV18,-,TRBJ1-2,CASSPIGAEGYTF,TGTGCCAGCTCACCAATAGGGGCGGAGGGCTACACCTTC
-,TRBV6-5,TRBD2,TRBJ2-3,CASGGTITDTQYF,TGTGCCAGCGGGGGGACTATCACAGATACGCAGTATTTT
-,TRBV5-1,-,TRBJ1-1,CASSSDSMNTEAFF,TGCGCCAGCAGCTCGGACAGCATGAACACTGAAGCTTTCTTT
once,TRBV24-1,TRBD2,TRBJ2-2,CATSHGAGTTGELFF,TGTGCCACCAGCCACGGAGCGGGGACCACCGGGGAGCTGTTTTTT
-,TRBV6-6,-,TRBJ2-1,CATSLTGTASNEQFF,TGTGCCACCAGCCTGACCGGGACTGCGAGCAATGAGCAGTTCTTC
-,TRBV19,TRBD2,TRBJ2-4,CASSIDWGRGGVAKNIQYF,TGTGCCAGTAGTATAGATTGGGGCCGGGGAGGGGTAGCCAAAAACATTCAGTACTTC
once,TRBV10-1,-,TRBJ2-1,CASSPLRYNEQFF,TGCGCCAGCAGCCCTCTCCGCTACAATGAGCAGTTCTTC
-,TRBV3-1/TRBV3-2,-,TRBJ1-1,CASSQADRMNTEAFF,TGTGCCAGCAGCCAAGCCGACAGGATGAACACTGAAGCTTTCTTT
-,TRBV27,TRBD1,TRBJ1-2,CASSLERGLRYTF,TGTGCCAGCAGTTTAGAGAGGGGGCTTCGCTACACCTTC
-,TRBV12-5,TRBD1,TRBJ2-2,CASGPWTGNTGELFF,TGTGCTAGTGGCCCATGGACAGGGAACACCGGGGAGCTGTTTTTT
-,TRBV9,-,TRBJ1-2,CASSVDRGTHGYTF,TGTGCCAGCAGCGTAGATCGGGGAACGCATGGCTACACCTTC
-,TRBV10-1,-,TRBJ2-2,CASRQGRGTGELFF,TGCGCCAGCAGACAGGGCCGGGGCACCGGGGAGCTGTTTTTT
-,TRBV7-9,-,TRBJ2-7,CASSLDLGLDSYEQYF,TGTGCCAGCAGCTTAGATCTGGGGCTGGACTCCTACGAGCAGTACTTC
-,TRBV19,TRBD1,TRBJ2-4,CASSIFGTGKTKNIQYF,TGTGCCAGTAGTATTTTTGGGACAGGGAAGACCAAAAACATTCAGTACTTC
-,TRBV9,-,TRBJ2-2,CASSDWGGSHTGELFF,TGTGCCAGCAGCGACTGGGGGGGCTCGCACACCGGGGAGCTGTTTTTT
-,TRBV5-1,TRBD1,TRBJ1-2,CASSPGTGGNGYTF,TGCGCCAGCAGCCCGGGGACAGGGGGGAATGGCTACACCTTC
-,TRBV7-2,TRBD2,TRBJ2-3,CASSLAGLSTDTQYF,TGTGCCAGCAGCCTAGCGGGGCTGAGCACAGATACGCAGTATTTT
once,TRBV15,TRBD1,TRBJ1-1,CATSSRLDRGGGDTEAFF,TGTGCCACCAGCAGTCGCCTCGACAGGGGAGGCGGGGACACTGAAGCTTTCTTT
-,TRBV15,-,TRBJ2-6,CATSSRSGANVLTF,TGTGCCACCAGCAGCCGTAGCGGGGCCAACGTCCTGACTTTC
-,TRBV4-2,TRBD2,TRBJ2-5,CASSQVGSGEETQYF,TGTGCCAGCAGCCAAGTGGGCAGCGGGGAAGAGACCCAGTACTTC
-,TRBV5-4,-,TRBJ2-7,CASSWGGAEAEYF,TGTGCCAGCAGCTGGGGGGGGGCAGAAGCGGAGTACTTC
-,TRBV5-1,-,TRBJ2-5,CASHEPGLQEETQYF,TGCGCCAGCCACGAACCGGGACTCCAAGAAGAGACCCAGTACTTC
few,TRBV7-9,-,TRBJ1-2,CASSQTAGPSYGYTF,TGTGCCAGCAGCCAAACGGCAGGCCCCTCCTATGGCTACACCTTC
once,TRBV3-1/TRBV3-2,-,TRBJ1-2,CASSQVALPIINYGYTF,TGTGCCAGCAGCCAAGTAGCTTTACCAATCATTAACTATGGCTACACCTTC
-,TRBV5-8,-,TRBJ1-5,CASSPGQRGNQPQHF,TGTGCCAGCAGCCCCGGACAGAGGGGCAATCAGCCCCAGCATTTT
-,TRBV19,-,TRBJ1-5,CASTLGVENNQPQHF,TGTGCCAGTACCCTTGGAGTAGAAAACAATCAGCCCCAGCATTTT
-,TRBV5-6,-,TRBJ2-5,CASSFLGQAAGETQYF,TGTGCCAGCAGCTTCCTAGGACAGGCCGCGGGGGAGACCCAGTACTTC
-,TRBV18,TRBD1,TRBJ1-4,CASSRPGQENEKLFF,TGTGCCAGCTCACGTCCGGGACAGGAGAATGAAAAACTGTTTTTT
-,TRBV10-1,-,TRBJ1-1,CASNSRNTEAFF,TGCGCCAGCAACTCTAGGAACACTGAAGCTTTCTTT
-,TRBV6-5,-,TRBJ1-3,CASSYDSRSGNTIYF,TGTGCCAGCAGCTATGATTCGAGGTCTGGAAACACCATATATTTT